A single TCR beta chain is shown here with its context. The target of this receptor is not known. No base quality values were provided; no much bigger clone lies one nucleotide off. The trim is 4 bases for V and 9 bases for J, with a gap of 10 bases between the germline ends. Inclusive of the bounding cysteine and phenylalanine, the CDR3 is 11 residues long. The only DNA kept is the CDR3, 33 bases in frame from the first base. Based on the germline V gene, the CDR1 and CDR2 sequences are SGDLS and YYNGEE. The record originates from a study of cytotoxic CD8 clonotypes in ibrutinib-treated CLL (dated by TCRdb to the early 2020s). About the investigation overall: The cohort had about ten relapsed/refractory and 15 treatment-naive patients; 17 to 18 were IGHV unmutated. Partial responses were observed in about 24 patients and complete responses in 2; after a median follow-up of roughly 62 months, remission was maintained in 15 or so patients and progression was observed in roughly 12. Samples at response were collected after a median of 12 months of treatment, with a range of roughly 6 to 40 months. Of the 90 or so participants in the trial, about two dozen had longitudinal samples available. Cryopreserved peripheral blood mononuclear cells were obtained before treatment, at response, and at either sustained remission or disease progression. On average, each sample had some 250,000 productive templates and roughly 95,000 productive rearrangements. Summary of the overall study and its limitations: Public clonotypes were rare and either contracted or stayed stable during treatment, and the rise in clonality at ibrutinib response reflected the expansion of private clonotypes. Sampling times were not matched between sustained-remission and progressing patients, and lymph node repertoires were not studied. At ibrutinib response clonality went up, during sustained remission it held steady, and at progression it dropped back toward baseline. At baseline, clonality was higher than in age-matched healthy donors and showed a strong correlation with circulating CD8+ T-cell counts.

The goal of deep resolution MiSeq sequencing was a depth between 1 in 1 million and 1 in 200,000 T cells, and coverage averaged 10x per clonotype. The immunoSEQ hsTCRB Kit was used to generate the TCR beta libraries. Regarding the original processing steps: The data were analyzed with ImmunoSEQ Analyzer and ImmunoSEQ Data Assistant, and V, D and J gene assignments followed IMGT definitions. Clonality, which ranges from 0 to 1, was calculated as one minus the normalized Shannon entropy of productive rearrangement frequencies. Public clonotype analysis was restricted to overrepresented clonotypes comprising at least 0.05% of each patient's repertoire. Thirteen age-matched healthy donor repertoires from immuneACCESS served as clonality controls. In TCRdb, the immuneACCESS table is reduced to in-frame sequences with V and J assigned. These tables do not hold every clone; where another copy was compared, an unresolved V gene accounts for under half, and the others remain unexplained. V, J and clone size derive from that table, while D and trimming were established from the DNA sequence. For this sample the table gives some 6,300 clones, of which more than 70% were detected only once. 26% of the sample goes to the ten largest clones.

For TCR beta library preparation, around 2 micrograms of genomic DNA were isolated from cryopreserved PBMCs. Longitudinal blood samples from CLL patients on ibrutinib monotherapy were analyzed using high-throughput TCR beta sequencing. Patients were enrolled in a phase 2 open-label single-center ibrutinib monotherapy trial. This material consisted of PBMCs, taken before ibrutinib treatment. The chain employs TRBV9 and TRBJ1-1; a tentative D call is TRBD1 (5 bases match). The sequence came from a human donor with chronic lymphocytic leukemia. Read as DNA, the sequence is TGTGCCAGCAGCACCCCAGGGAAAGCTTTCTTT. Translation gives CASSTPGKAFF.